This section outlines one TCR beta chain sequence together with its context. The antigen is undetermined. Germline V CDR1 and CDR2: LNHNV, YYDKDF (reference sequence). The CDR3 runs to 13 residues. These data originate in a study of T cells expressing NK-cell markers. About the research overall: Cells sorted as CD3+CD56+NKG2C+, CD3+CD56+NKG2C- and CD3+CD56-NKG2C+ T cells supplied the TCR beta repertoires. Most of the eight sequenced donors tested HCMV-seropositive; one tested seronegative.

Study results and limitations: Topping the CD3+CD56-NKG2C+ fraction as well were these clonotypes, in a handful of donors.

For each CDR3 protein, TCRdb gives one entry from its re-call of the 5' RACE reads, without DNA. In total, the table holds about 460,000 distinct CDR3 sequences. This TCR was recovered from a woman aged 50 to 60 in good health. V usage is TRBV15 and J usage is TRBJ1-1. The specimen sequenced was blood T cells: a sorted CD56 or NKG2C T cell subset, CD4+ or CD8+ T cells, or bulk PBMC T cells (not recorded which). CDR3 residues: CATSIPRNTEAFF.